A selection of T cell receptor beta chains follows, all from one sample in a study of blood T cell repertoires in COVID-19. This table comes from immunoSEQ multiplex PCR, and its TCRdb copy is limited to in-frame clones, with some not included. Of some 44,000 clones in the sample, 92% are singletons; the top ten hold 9.5% to 15%. The sample was peripheral blood. These receptors all come from a human donor in a cohort sampled during active COVID-19. The conserved cysteine and the conserved F or W are not part of the CDR3 here. Fields, in order: V gene, D gene, CDR3 length, CDR3 protein. The D gene is left open where the match is weak.

TRBV9 TRBD2 14 ASSVASGGAGDTQY
TRBV27 NA 11 ASSLDLNTEAF
TRBV18 TRBD1 13 ASSTGTGLGETQY
TRBV27 NA 13 ASSLSPQGGTEAF
TRBV2 TRBD2 15 ASSTSGTKISYNEQF
TRBV18 NA 12 ASSPPGARTEAF
TRBV13 TRBD1 12 ASSWGQVSYEQY
TRBV5-4 TRBD1 13 ASSGPGQGSYEQY
TRBV18 TRBD1 13 ASSPPMDRFYGYT
TRBV7-2 NA 13 ASSLAGGTNTEAF
TRBV6-6 TRBD1 12 ASSPTGYGNTIY
TRBV12-3/TRBV12-4 NA 9 ASSFRDEQF
TRBV29-1 NA 11 SVEASGTDTQY
TRBV2 TRBD1 13 ASSGTGWPNQPQH
TRBV18 TRBD1 12 ASLDRGGNEKLF
TRBV6-2/TRBV6-3 TRBD1 14 ASSYSDRAFNQPQH
TRBV18 NA 12 ASSPQGLSYEQY
TRBV6-5 NA 11 ASRGGANYGYT
TRBV24-1 TRBD1 14 ATSEAWTGGNYGYT
TRBV4-3 NA 13 ASSQQPGSTGTQY
TRBV27 TRBD2 10 AAGPVAREQY
TRBV29-1 NA 10 SVGTFEAEQY
TRBV18 NA 10 ASSSGVGEAF